Listed below are T cell receptor beta chains from one sample, sequenced in a study of control samples from healthy donors and cancer patients. Libraries were prepared by immunoSEQ multiplex PCR; TCRdb keeps only in-frame clonotypes and omits some of them. The data contain about 110,000 clones, approximately 90% of them singletons. Material for sequencing was blood. Receptors originate from a woman in her forties or fifties in good health. CDR3s include the opening cysteine and the closing phenylalanine or tryptophan. A D gene is named only where the DNA matches it firmly. Where a row states a size, it is once, few, many or the class of an expanded clone; other rows omit it.

TRBV7-8	once	.	TRBJ1-2	CASSLTQTNYGYTF	TGTGCCAGCAGCTTAACACAGACTAACTATGGCTACACCTTC
TRBV7-8	.	TRBD2	TRBJ2-3	CASTLFIAGYTDTQYF	TGTGCCAGCACCCTCTTCATAGCGGGGTACACAGATACGCAGTATTTT
TRBV18	.	TRBD1	TRBJ1-6	CASSQTQDRVLSPLHF	TGTGCCAGCTCCCAGACCCAGGACAGGGTTCTTTCACCCCTCCACTTT
TRBV24-1	.	.	TRBJ2-1	CATSDWGGLDEQFF	TGTGCCACCAGTGATTGGGGGGGGCTGGATGAGCAGTTCTTC
TRBV30	.	.	TRBJ1-1	CAWSRLNTEAFF	TGTGCCTGGAGTAGGCTGAACACTGAAGCTTTCTTT
TRBV5-8	once	.	TRBJ1-5	CASGWGWANQPQHF	TGTGCCAGCGGGTGGGGTTGGGCCAATCAGCCCCAGCATTTT
TRBV7-9	once	.	TRBJ1-4	CASSFIDISEKLFF	TGTGCCAGCAGCTTCATCGACATTAGTGAAAAACTGTTTTTT
TRBV9	.	TRBD2	TRBJ2-2	CASSGRRLAGGAGELFF	TGTGCCAGCAGCGGACGTCGGCTAGCGGGGGGGGCCGGGGAGCTGTTTTTT
TRBV12-5	.	.	TRBJ2-7	CASGLGSQYEQYF	TGTGCTAGTGGTTTGGGGTCGCAATACGAGCAGTACTTC
TRBV6-4	.	.	TRBJ2-1	CASSDELNEQFF	TGTGCCAGCAGTGACGAGCTGAATGAGCAGTTCTTC
TRBV6-5	.	.	TRBJ2-7	CASSYVTRAGEQYF	TGTGCCAGCAGTTACGTGACCAGGGCAGGCGAGCAGTACTTC
TRBV9	.	.	TRBJ2-5	CASSVGGGEETQYF	TGTGCCAGCAGCGTAGGTGGCGGGGAGGAGACCCAGTACTTC
TRBV11-2	.	.	TRBJ2-1	CASGSSRGAYNEQFF	TGTGCCAGCGGCTCGTCAAGGGGGGCTTACAATGAGCAGTTCTTC
TRBV5-8	.	TRBD1	TRBJ1-2	CASSLNRGPTYGYTF	TGTGCCAGCAGCTTGAACAGGGGCCCTACCTATGGCTACACCTTC
TRBV21-1	.	.	TRBJ2-2	CAGSKAPTSGNTGELFF	TGTGCCGGCAGCAAAGCACCGACTAGCGGGAACACCGGGGAGCTGTTTTTT
TRBV7-8	.	TRBD1	TRBJ1-1	CASSPTGVVLNTEAFF	TGTGCCAGCAGCCCGACAGGGGTCGTTCTGAACACTGAAGCTTTCTTT
TRBV7-9	.	.	TRBJ2-5	CASSFFRTSAFETQYF	TGTGCCAGCAGCTTCTTCAGGACCTCAGCTTTTGAGACCCAGTACTTC
TRBV6-6	.	TRBD1	TRBJ2-4	CASSYPTGTGDIQYF	TGTGCCAGCAGTTACCCTACCGGGACAGGGGACATTCAGTACTTC
TRBV10-3	.	TRBD2	TRBJ2-3	CAIKDSGSTDTQYF	TGTGCCATCAAGGATAGCGGGAGCACAGATACGCAGTATTTT
TRBV6-5	.	.	TRBJ1-1	CASSQGQTAEAFF	TGTGCCAGCAGTCAGGGACAAACTGCTGAAGCTTTCTTT